Listed below are T cell receptor beta chains from one sample, sequenced in a study of OX40 agonist ivuxolimab in advanced cancers. The repertoire was sequenced with immunoSEQ multiplex PCR; TCRdb's copy has only in-frame clones and lacks some. The sample lists over 70,000 clones; roughly 89% were seen once. The source material was CD4+ or CD8+ T cells sorted from blood, sampled in a trial of the OX40 agonist ivuxolimab. These receptors were collected from an adult with an advanced solid tumor such as melanoma, head and neck, liver or kidney cancer. The CDR3 runs from the conserved cysteine through the conserved F or W. Fields, in order: clone size, J gene, V gene, D gene, CDR3 length, CDR3 protein, CDR3 DNA. A D gene is named only where the DNA matches it firmly. The size entry is marked missing in some rows and otherwise reads once, few, many or a size class.

>.|TRBJ1-5|TRBV6-1|.|15
CASSEAGADNQPQHF
TGTGCCAGCAGTGAAGCAGGGGCCGATAATCAGCCCCAGCATTTT
>once|TRBJ2-3|TRBV7-9|TRBD1|16
CASSLDPGQGTDTQYF
TGTGCCAGCAGCTTAGACCCGGGACAGGGGACAGATACGCAGTATTTT
>.|TRBJ1-2|TRBV10-3|TRBD1|12
CAISRDRDGYTF
TGTGCCATCAGTCGGGACAGAGATGGCTACACCTTC
>.|TRBJ2-1|TRBV2|TRBD2|15
CASIQTSPVFNEQFF
TGTGCCAGCATTCAGACTAGCCCAGTATTTAATGAGCAGTTCTTC
>.|TRBJ1-5|TRBV28|.|16
CASQDGGRVSNQPQHF
TGTGCCAGCCAGGATGGGGGGCGCGTAAGCAATCAGCCCCAGCATTTT
>.|TRBJ1-6|TRBV9|.|15
CASSVVAGLNSPLHF
TGTGCCAGCAGCGTAGTGGCAGGGTTAAATTCACCCCTCCACTTT
>.|TRBJ2-1|TRBV5-1|.|14
CASSVGGDNSGQFF
TGCGCCAGCAGCGTGGGTGGGGATAACAGCGGGCAGTTCTTC
>.|TRBJ2-5|TRBV2|TRBD2|13
CASSSGGLETQYF
TGTGCCAGCAGTAGCGGGGGGTTGGAGACCCAGTACTTC
>.|TRBJ1-1|TRBV6-5|.|12
CASSYGGTEAFF
TGTGCCAGCAGTTACGGGGGGACTGAAGCTTTCTTT
>once|TRBJ2-1|TRBV11-2|TRBD2|19
CASSLGRGSSGNYAIEQFF
TGTGCCAGCAGCTTAGGAAGGGGGTCTAGCGGGAATTATGCTATTGAGCAGTTCTTC
>few|TRBJ1-5|TRBV21-1|.|18
CASSPPFDRGGWNQPQHF
TGTGCCAGCAGCCCGCCATTCGACAGGGGTGGATGGAATCAGCCCCAGCATTTT
>.|TRBJ2-2|TRBV10-3|.|14
CASGGASNTGELFF
TGTGCCTCTGGGGGGGCATCGAACACCGGGGAGCTGTTTTTT
>.|TRBJ2-3|TRBV7-2|.|14
CASSPKVTGSAQYF
TGTGCCAGCAGCCCGAAGGTAACAGGGAGTGCGCAGTATTTT
>.|TRBJ2-6|TRBV7-2|.|15
CASRPPGVGANVLTF
TGTGCCAGCAGACCACCCGGTGTTGGGGCCAACGTCCTGACTTTC
>.|TRBJ1-1|TRBV28|TRBD1|14
CASSLLGRGMETFF
TGTGCCAGCAGTTTATTAGGCAGGGGGATGGAGACTTTCTTT
>.|TRBJ1-1|TRBV6-6|TRBD1|12
CASSYQGVEAFF
TGTGCCAGCAGTTACCAGGGGGTTGAAGCTTTCTTT
>.|TRBJ1-1|TRBV19|.|13
CASSWSKNTEAFF
TGTGCCAGTAGTTGGTCCAAGAACACTGAAGCTTTCTTT
>.|TRBJ1-3|TRBV18|.|16
CASSPNSPSSGNTIYF
TGTGCCAGCTCACCCAATTCCCCCTCTTCTGGAAACACCATATATTTT
>.|TRBJ1-3|TRBV5-4|.|14
CASSAPDSGNTIYF
TGTGCCAGCAGTGCACCGGACTCTGGAAACACCATATATTTT
>.|TRBJ2-2|TRBV27|TRBD1|17
CASSFIIGTGYAGELFF
TGTGCCAGCAGTTTTATTATTGGGACAGGGTATGCCGGGGAGCTGTTTTTT
>few|TRBJ2-1|TRBV4-1|TRBD1|18
CASSQSPFGNRGRHEQFF
TGCGCCAGCAGCCAGAGCCCTTTCGGGAACAGGGGCAGACATGAGCAGTTCTTC
>.|TRBJ2-3|TRBV2|.|15
CASSGLFGFTDTQYF
TGTGCCAGCAGTGGCCTTTTCGGATTCACAGATACGCAGTATTTT
>.|TRBJ1-2|TRBV30|TRBD1|14
CAWSEGTGGYGYTF
TGTGCCTGGAGCGAGGGGACAGGCGGCTATGGCTACACCTTC